This paragraph reports one T cell receptor beta chain. Its cognate antigen is unknown. Each TCR beta library was made by quantitative 5'-RACE that incorporated molecular barcodes. Using its own MiXCR run on the 5' RACE reads, TCRdb lists one record per CDR3 protein. Here the sample spans 25,000 to 35,000 distinct CDR3 sequences, approximately 15% being singletons. The sample originates from a study of CD8 T cells in ankylosing spondylitis. Findings of the study overall: The clones that were linked to disease were reported to be significantly enriched in matched synovial fluid samples from ankylosing spondylitis patients.

V lost 5 bases, J lost 2 bases, and 12 bases lay in between. The CDR3 totals 15 residues. The germline V gene encodes CDR1 SGHTA and CDR2 FQGTGA. The clonotype was recovered from a male donor with ankylosing spondylitis or in good health (not recorded which). V is TRBV7-3 and J is TRBJ2-2; D not certain. The sample taken for sequencing was blood. In nucleotides, the CDR3 is TGTGCCAGCAGCCCGCACGGGCCTAACACCGGGGAGCTGTTTTTT. Translated, it gives CASSPHGPNTGELFF.